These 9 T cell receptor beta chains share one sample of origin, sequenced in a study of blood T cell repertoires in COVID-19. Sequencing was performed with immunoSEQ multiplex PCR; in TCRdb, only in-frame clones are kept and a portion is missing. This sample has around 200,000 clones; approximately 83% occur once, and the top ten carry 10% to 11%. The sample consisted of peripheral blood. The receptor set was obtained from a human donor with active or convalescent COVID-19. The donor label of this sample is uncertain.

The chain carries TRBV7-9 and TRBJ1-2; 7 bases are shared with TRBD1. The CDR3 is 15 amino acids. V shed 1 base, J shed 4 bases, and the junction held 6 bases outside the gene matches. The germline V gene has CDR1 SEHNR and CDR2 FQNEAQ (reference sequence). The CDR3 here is CASSLGAGGSYGYTF. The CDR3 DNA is TGTGCCAGCAGCTTAGGGGCAGGGGGGAGCTATGGCTACACCTTC. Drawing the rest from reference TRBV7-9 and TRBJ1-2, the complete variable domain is DTGVSQNPRHKITKRGQNVTFRCDPISEHNRLYWYRQTLGQGPEFLTYFQNEAQLEKSRLLSDRFSAERPKGSFSTLEIQRTEQGDSAMYLCASSLGAGGSYGYTFGSGTRLTVV.

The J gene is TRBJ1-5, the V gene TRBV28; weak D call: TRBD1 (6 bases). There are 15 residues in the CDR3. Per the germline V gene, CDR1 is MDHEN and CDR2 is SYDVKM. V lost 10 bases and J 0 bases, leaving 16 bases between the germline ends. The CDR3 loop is CATAITGYSNQPQHF. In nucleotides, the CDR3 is TGTGCCACCGCCATTACAGGGTATAGCAATCAGCCCCAGCATTTT.

The CDR3 sequence is CASSNDSPLGGYTF. For the CDR3, the DNA is TGTGCCAGCAGTAACGACAGCCCCTTGGGTGGCTACACCTTC. This rearrangement joins TRBV2 to TRBJ1-2, with D perhaps matching TRBD1 (5 bases). Germline CDR1 is SNHLY and CDR2 is FYNNEI. CDR3 length: 14 residues. V dropped 5 bases and J dropped 7 bases, with 17 bases sitting between them.

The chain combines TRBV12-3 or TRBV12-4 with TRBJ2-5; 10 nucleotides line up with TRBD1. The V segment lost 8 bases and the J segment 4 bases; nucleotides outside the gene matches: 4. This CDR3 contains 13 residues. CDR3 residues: CASGGTGVETQYF. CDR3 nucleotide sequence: TGTGCCAGCGGCGGGACAGGGGTAGAGACCCAGTACTTC.

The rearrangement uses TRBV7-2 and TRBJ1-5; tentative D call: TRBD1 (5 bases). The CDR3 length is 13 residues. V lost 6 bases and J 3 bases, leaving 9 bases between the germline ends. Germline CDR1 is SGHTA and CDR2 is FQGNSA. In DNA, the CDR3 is TGTGCCAGCAGGGAGGGACCCAATCAGCCCCAGCATTTT. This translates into CASREGPNQPQHF. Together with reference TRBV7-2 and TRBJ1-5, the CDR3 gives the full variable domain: GAGVSQSPSNKVTEKGKDVELRCDPISGHTALYWYRQSLGQGLEFLIYFQGNSAPDKSGLPSDRFSAERTGGSVSTLTIQRTQQEDSAVYLCASREGPNQPQHFGDGTRLSIL.

The CDR3, as DNA: TGTGCCAGCAGCCAAGTGGGGTCGGGACAGGGGATATATTCACCCCTCCACTTT. It codes for CASSQVGSGQGIYSPLHF. This rearrangement joins TRBV3-1 (or the pseudogene TRBV3-2) to TRBJ1-6; 10 bases agree with TRBD1. Germline CDR1 is LGHDT and CDR2 is YNNKEL (reference sequence). The CDR3 has 18 residues. V shed 1 base, J shed 8 bases, and the junction held 11 bases outside the gene matches.

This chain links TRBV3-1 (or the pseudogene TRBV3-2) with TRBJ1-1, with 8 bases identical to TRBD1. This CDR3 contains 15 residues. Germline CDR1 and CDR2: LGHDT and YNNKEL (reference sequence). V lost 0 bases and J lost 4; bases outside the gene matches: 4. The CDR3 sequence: CASSQEAGGFTEAFF. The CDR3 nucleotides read TGTGCCAGCAGCCAAGAGGCAGGGGGCTTCACTGAAGCTTTCTTT.

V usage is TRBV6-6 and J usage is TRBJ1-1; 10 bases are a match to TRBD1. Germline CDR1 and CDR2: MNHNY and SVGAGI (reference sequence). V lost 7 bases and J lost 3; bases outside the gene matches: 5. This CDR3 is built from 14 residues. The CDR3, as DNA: TGTGCCAGCAACCGACAGGGGGCGCACACTGAAGCTTTCTTT. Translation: CASNRQGAHTEAFF.

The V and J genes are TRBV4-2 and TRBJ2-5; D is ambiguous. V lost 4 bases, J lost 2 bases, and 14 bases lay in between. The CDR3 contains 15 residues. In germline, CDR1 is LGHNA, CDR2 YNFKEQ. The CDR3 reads CASSLLVGYQETQYF. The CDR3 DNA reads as TGTGCCAGCAGCCTACTCGTCGGGTATCAAGAGACCCAGTACTTC.